These 7 T cell receptor beta chains were sequenced from one sample in a study of identical twins. TCRdb itself ran the 5' RACE reads through MiXCR, one entry per CDR3 protein. The sample contains about 890,000 distinct CDR3 sequences, around an eighth of which appear only once. The same specimen was also included in a second study, on yellow fever vaccine responses in identical twins.

What was sequenced was PBMCs. The receptors stem from a woman younger than 30 in good health.

This clonotype showed up just a few times. The chain couples TRBV12-3 or TRBV12-4 to TRBJ2-1; 12 bases line up with TRBD2. The CDR3 extends over 15 amino acids. Losses at the gene ends were 7 bases for V and 3 bases for J; bases not matched to a gene: 4. In DNA form, the CDR3 reads TGTGCCAGCACTCAACTAGCGGGGGGCTACAATGAGCAGTTCTTC. Its translation: CASTQLAGGYNEQFF.

This clonotype was picked up a small number of times. The chain employs TRBV20-1 and TRBJ2-3; 11 bases line up with TRBD2. This CDR3 region has 15 residues. CDR1 and CDR2 from the germline V gene are DFQATT and SNEGSKA (reference sequence). V lost 5 bases, J lost 5 bases, and 9 bases stayed unmatched. The CDR3 coding sequence is TGCAGTGCTGCGAGGCTAGCGGGAGGTGTAGATACGCAGTATTTT. Translation gives CSAARLAGGVDTQYF.

A few counts support this clonotype. The gene calls are TRBV12-3 or TRBV12-4 and TRBJ2-1; either TRBD1 or TRBD2 may supply D (6 bases each). Trimming cost V 6 bases and J 0 bases, with 12 bases left between them. The CDR3 loop spans 15 amino acids. For the CDR3, the DNA is TGTGCCAGCAGACCTAAGGGGGGCTCCTACAATGAGCAGTTCTTC. Amino acid sequence: CASRPKGGSYNEQFF.

This clonotype was detected a few times. This chain joins TRBV2 and TRBJ2-5; 7 bases fit TRBD2. The CDR3 length is 14 residues. Germline CDR1 is SNHLY and CDR2 is FYNNEI. After removal of 8 bases from V and 1 base from J, the junction contained 7 bases not matched to a gene. DNA of the CDR3: TGTGCCAGCGTTCCGGGGGGTACCCAAGAGACCCAGTACTTC. Translated: CASVPGGTQETQYF.

This rearrangement joins TRBV20-1 to TRBJ2-2, with D tentatively TRBD1 (5 bases). This CDR3 is built from 14 residues. Germline V gene lookup returns CDR1 DFQATT and CDR2 SNEGSKA (reference sequence). V lost 2 bases, J lost 5 bases, and 12 bases lay in between. For the CDR3, the DNA is TGCAGTGCTAGATTTTATCAGGGTACCGGGGAGCTGTTTTTT. As protein: CSARFYQGTGELFF.

This clonotype was observed many times. This chain uses TRBV6-5 with TRBJ2-3; D remains unclear. Germline-derived CDR1 and CDR2 are MNHEY and SVGAGI. Trimming took 5 bases from V and 2 from J, leaving 11 bases between them. The CDR3 totals 14 residues. The CDR3 DNA reads as TGTGCCAGCAGTCACCGGACCTACACAGATACGCAGTATTTT. Amino acid sequence: CASSHRTYTDTQYF.

This clonotype was seen repeatedly, ten times or more. The chain uses TRBV28 and TRBJ2-7; D is perhaps TRBD2 (6 bases). CDR1 MDHEN and CDR2 SYDVKM come from the germline V gene. Trimming stripped 5 bases from V and 4 bases from J, with 15 bases between. CDR3 length equals 14 residues. The chain's CDR3 is CASSAPGLKYEQYF. The CDR3 DNA is TGTGCCAGCAGTGCTCCGGGACTGAAATACGAGCAGTACTTC.